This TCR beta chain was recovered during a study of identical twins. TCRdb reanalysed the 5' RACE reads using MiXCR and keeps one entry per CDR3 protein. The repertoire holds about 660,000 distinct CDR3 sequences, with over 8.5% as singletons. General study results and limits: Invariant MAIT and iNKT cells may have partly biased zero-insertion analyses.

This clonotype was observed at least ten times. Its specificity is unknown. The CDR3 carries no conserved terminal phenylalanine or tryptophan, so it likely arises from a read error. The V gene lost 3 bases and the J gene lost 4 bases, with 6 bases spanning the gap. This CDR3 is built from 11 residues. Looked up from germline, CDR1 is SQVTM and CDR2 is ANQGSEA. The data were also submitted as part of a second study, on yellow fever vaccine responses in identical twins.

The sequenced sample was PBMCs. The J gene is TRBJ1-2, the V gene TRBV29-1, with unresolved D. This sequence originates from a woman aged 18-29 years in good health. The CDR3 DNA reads TGCAGCGTTGAGAATCTCTATGGCTACACCCTC. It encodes CSVENLYGYTL.